This entry concerns a single TCR beta chain. The antigen remains unidentified. This specimen belongs to a study of CXCR3-negative and CXCR3-positive naive CD8 T cells. Via 5' RACE with UMI labels, TRB cDNA libraries were prepared. With the 5' RACE reads reprocessed, TCRdb shows one record per CDR3 protein and no DNA. The table lists more than 50,000 distinct CDR3 sequences. Whole-study results and caveats: CXCR3-expressing naive cells carried TRB CDR3s more hydrophobic than those of CXCR3-negative naive cells.

The CDR3 extends over 14 amino acids. Germline V gene sequence: CDR1 SGHVS, CDR2 FQNEAQ. The sample comprised naive CXCR3- CD8+ T cells from blood. Subset here: CD45RO-CCR7+CD27+CD95- naive CD8+ T cells lacking CXCR3 (TNR3-). The chain joins TRBV7-8 to TRBJ1-1; TCRdb's D call of TRBD1 is untestable without DNA. The receptor was derived from a human donor in good health. Some clones in this sample may be carry-over from other donors' samples. CDR3 sequence reads: CASSLRGRDTEAFF.